Shown below are 5 T cell receptor beta chains from a single sample sequenced in a study of blood T cell repertoires in COVID-19. Clones were sequenced by immunoSEQ multiplex PCR, and TCRdb holds only the in-frame ones, with some missing. The profile shows tens of thousands of clones, 88% of them singletons. The sample consisted of peripheral blood. All receptors derive from a human donor in a cohort sampled during active COVID-19.

This chain joins TRBV5-5 and TRBJ2-3; 15 nucleotides align to TRBD2. Per the germline V gene, CDR1 is SGHKS and CDR2 is YYEKEE (reference sequence). V trimming: 3 bases; J trimming: 9 bases; junction bases outside the gene matches: 5. The CDR3 has 15 residues. CDR3 nucleotides: TGTGCCAGCAGCTCCCGGACTAGCGGGGGGGACACGCAGTATTTT. Encoded protein: CASSSRTSGGDTQYF.

This chain links TRBV4-3 with TRBJ2-2; no clear D. This CDR3 spans 17 amino acids. Germline V lookup: CDR1 LGHNA, CDR2 YSLEER. Trimming took 4 bases from V and 0 from J, leaving 15 bases between them. CDR3 nucleotide sequence: TGCGCCAGCAGCCCTCCGGGTTTTGCCACGAACACCGGGGAGCTGTTTTTT. The encoded protein is CASSPPGFATNTGELFF.

The V and J genes are TRBV19 and TRBJ2-5; D call uncertain. The V and J ends lost 3 bases and 5 bases respectively, with 16 bases between them. This CDR3 comprises 15 residues. CDR1 and CDR2 (germline): LNHDA, SQIVND (reference sequence). The CDR3 reads CASSITSTSRETQYF. CDR3 nucleotide sequence: TGTGCCAGTAGTATTACCTCCACATCTAGGGAGACCCAGTACTTC.

The genes are TRBV7-9 and TRBJ2-4; TRBD2 might be the D (6 bases). The ends were cut back, 3 bases at V and 9 bases at J, with 18 bases in the middle. Germline-derived CDR1 and CDR2 are SEHNR and FQNEAQ (reference sequence). CDR3 length equals 15 residues. Written as DNA, the CDR3 is TGTGCCAGCAGCTTGGAGCAAGGGAGGAATAGCATTCAGTACTTC. Amino acid sequence: CASSLEQGRNSIQYF.

This chain joins TRBV19 and TRBJ2-7, with D hard to call. Trimming removed 3 bases from V and 3 bases from J, with 12 bases in between. CDR3 length: 14 amino acids. Germline loops: CDR1 LNHDA, CDR2 SQIVND (reference sequence). CDR3 region: CASSITRVVYEQYF. For the CDR3, the DNA is TGTGCCAGTAGTATTACCCGGGTGGTCTACGAGCAGTACTTC.